These T cell receptor beta chains were read from a single sample in a study of post-analysis software for immune sequencing data. TCRdb analysed the PCR reads with MiXCR anew, one entry per CDR3 protein. Of approximately 630,000 distinct CDR3 sequences in the sample, roughly three fifths were seen once. Material for sequencing was blood. These receptor sequences come from a girl aged 2-10 years with multiple sclerosis. CDR3s include the opening cysteine and the closing phenylalanine or tryptophan. Fields, in order: V gene, CDR3 protein.

V: TRBV5-1
CDR3: CASSLEQTFTDTQYF

V: TRBV29-1
CDR3: CSVGGQGKTDTQYF

V: TRBV2
CDR3: CASSAYGPYEQYF

V: TRBV28
CDR3: CASAVFLAKNIQYF

V: TRBV6-2/TRBV6-3
CDR3: CASSMGHQETQYF

V: TRBV7-2
CDR3: CASRGGGTSTDTQYF

V: TRBV4-1
CDR3: CASSQEGGAPQYF

V: TRBV20-1
CDR3: CSARDPLLPYEQYF

V: TRBV12-3/TRBV12-4
CDR3: CASSPGTGRGIAEAFF

V: TRBV12-3/TRBV12-4
CDR3: CASIPSGTSGGAHEQFF

V: TRBV12-3/TRBV12-4
CDR3: CASSFASGGETQYF

V: TRBV6-5
CDR3: CASSPKGAGNTEAFF

V: TRBV14
CDR3: CASSQGRHTEAFF

V: TRBV6-1
CDR3: CASSDNHSKTAVYGYTF

V: TRBV7-2
CDR3: CASSPRQGGDTDTQYF

V: TRBV27
CDR3: CASSLSSPRDRGFFEQFF

V: TRBV27
CDR3: CASSLWAGVGETQYF

V: TRBV10-3
CDR3: CAIRVSGTGANEQYF

V: TRBV29-1
CDR3: CSTQRRGTTYGYTF

V: TRBV12-3/TRBV12-4
CDR3: CASSLGQAIKNIQYF

V: TRBV20-1
CDR3: CSAREGQVTVETQYF

V: TRBV27
CDR3: CASSFGTGGLGKLFF

V: TRBV15
CDR3: CATSSFDRSNQPQHF

V: TRBV2
CDR3: CASPLGQPTSYEQYF

V: TRBV4-2
CDR3: CASSQAWGAKNIQYF

V: TRBV20-1
CDR3: CSARDARGRGDTQYF

V: TRBV12-3/TRBV12-4
CDR3: CASSLKWNEETQYF

V: TRBV5-1
CDR3: CASSLSGFNGYTF

V: TRBV11-3
CDR3: CASSLLGTVDEAFF

V: TRBV7-3
CDR3: CASSSPGLGQNEQFF

V: TRBV20-1
CDR3: CSAPAGYQETQYF

V: TRBV20-1
CDR3: CSASGEASGRQETQYF

V: TRBV20-1
CDR3: CSASPLAGDEETQYF

V: TRBV12-3/TRBV12-4
CDR3: CASSTGTEILSYNEQFF

V: TRBV5-1
CDR3: CASSLVPPGQGVETQYF

V: TRBV7-2
CDR3: CASSPGVGQVQETQYF

V: TRBV12-3/TRBV12-4
CDR3: CASSFVRGRVDSRNQPQHF

V: TRBV11-2
CDR3: CASSSLGPSTDTQYF

V: TRBV5-5
CDR3: CASSLNRGQLWTEAFF

V: TRBV7-2
CDR3: CASSLVSAGGLETQYF

V: TRBV12-3/TRBV12-4
CDR3: CASRQTSGPYEQYF

V: TRBV3-1
CDR3: CASSRQPDYGYTF

V: TRBV12-3/TRBV12-4
CDR3: CASTSGGVAGGKYF

V: TRBV24-1
CDR3: CATSASGGSDTQYF

V: TRBV29-1
CDR3: CSVDPARGNTEAFF

V: TRBV29-1
CDR3: CSVEARLYGYTF

V: TRBV27
CDR3: CASSFSGESYEQYF

V: TRBV10-3
CDR3: CAIMGQGYNEQFF

V: TRBV20-1
CDR3: CSALGLAGLHTDTQYF

V: TRBV18
CDR3: CASSSDRDFPYNEQFF

V: TRBV29-1
CDR3: CSVGQGHGELFF

V: TRBV7-9
CDR3: CASSLRTVDTGELFF